A single sample gave rise to the 31 T cell receptor beta chains below, sequenced in a study of cytomegalovirus exposure and HLA in healthy donors (dated by TCRdb to about 2017). The method behind the library was the immunoSEQ multiplex PCR assay. This immuneACCESS table, as held by TCRdb, lists in-frame sequences with V and J called but not all clones. Of the missing ones, under half trace to an unresolved V gene in checked studies; the others have no known cause. A total of more than 95,000 clones appear in this sample, roughly 89% of them only once. Of the sample, 1.1% is held by the ten largest clones. The specimen sequenced was PBMCs. These TCRs come from a woman aged 18 to 35 in good health and CMV-seronegative.

The chain combines TRBV6-7 with TRBJ2-1; TRBD2 matches 8 bases. TRBV6-7 qualifies as an ORF whose function is uncertain. The CDR3 spans 15 residues. V shed 2 bases, J shed 12 bases, and the junction held 12 bases outside the gene matches. This chain's CDR3 is CASSYQGLVGIGQFF. In DNA, the CDR3 is TGTGCCAGCAGTTACCAGGGACTAGTTGGAATTGGGCAGTTCTTC.

This chain joins TRBV30 and TRBJ2-3; 8 nucleotides match TRBD2. After removal of 6 bases from V and 5 bases from J, the junction contained 10 bases not matched to a gene. Germline V gives CDR1 GTSNPN, CDR2 SVGIG (reference sequence). This CDR3 contains 14 residues. The DNA of the CDR3 is TGTGCCTGTTATCTGCGGGAGGAGGTAGATACGCAGTATTTT. Encoded protein: CACYLREEVDTQYF.

The genes are TRBV10-1 and TRBJ1-2; a possible D gene is TRBD1 (6 bases). CDR1 is WNHNN and CDR2 is SYGVQD in the germline V gene (reference sequence). Trimming pared 6 bases from V and 3 bases from J, leaving 14 bases between. The CDR3 extends over 14 amino acids. The CDR3 protein is CASRQGAMDYGYTF. In nucleotides, the CDR3 is TGCGCCAGCAGACAGGGAGCGATGGACTATGGCTACACCTTC.

The gene calls are TRBV28 and TRBJ2-5, with D possibly TRBD2 on 5 matching bases. This CDR3 has 13 residues. Germline CDR1 is MDHEN and CDR2 is SYDVKM. V lost 2 bases and J lost 6, with 10 bases in between. As DNA, the CDR3 is TGTGCCAGCAGTTTAGGCGGGCCGAAGACCCAGTACTTC. This codes for CASSLGGPKTQYF.

CDR3: CASSLVVAGGSYEQYF. CDR3 sequence (DNA): TGTGCCAGCAGCTTAGTGGTAGCGGGAGGCTCCTACGAGCAGTACTTC. The gene calls are TRBV7-2 and TRBJ2-7, with 10 nucleotides matching TRBD2. Germline assignment: CDR1 SGHTA and CDR2 FQGNSA. V gave up 1 base and J gave up 0 bases; unmatched junction bases: 3. The CDR3 runs 16 residues.

This rearrangement joins TRBV6-5 to TRBJ2-7; weak D call: TRBD2 (5 bases). V was shortened by 8 bases and J by 6 bases, with 17 bases between the two germline ends. Per the germline V gene, CDR1 is MNHEY and CDR2 is SVGAGI. This CDR3 comprises 13 residues. The CDR3 DNA follows: TGTGCCAGCTCCCAAGGAGGCGTGGGCGAGCAGTACGTC. It specifies CASSQGGVGEQYV.

The CDR3 DNA reads as TGTGCCAGCAGCGATGGACAGGGCCTCTCCTACGAGCAGTACGTC. It yields the protein CASSDGQGLSYEQYV. The V call is TRBV7-8, the J call TRBJ2-7; 8 nucleotides line up with TRBD1. This CDR3 is built from 15 residues. J was trimmed by 0 bases and V by 5 bases; bases with no gene match: 6. Germline assignment: CDR1 SGHVS and CDR2 FQNEAQ.

This chain uses TRBV18 with TRBJ1-5; 8 bases agree with TRBD1. Germline-derived CDR1 and CDR2 are KGHSH and LQKENI. The CDR3 runs 14 residues. V gave up 5 bases and J gave up 4 bases; unmatched junction bases: 4. The CDR3 DNA reads as TGTGCCAGCTCAACCCGACAGGGGAATCAGCCCCAGCATTTT. Translating it yields CASSTRQGNQPQHF.

The V call is TRBV7-8, the J call TRBJ1-6, with 7 bases matching TRBD1. The V gene's germline CDR1 is SGHVS and CDR2 FQNEAQ. The CDR3 loop spans 16 amino acids. After removal of 5 bases from V and 3 bases from J, the junction contained 7 bases not matched to a gene. CDR3 coding DNA: TGTGCCAGCAGCGCCTCCGGGACAGTCTATAATTCACCCCTCCACTTT. Its translation is CASSASGTVYNSPLHF.

The chain links TRBV21-1 to TRBJ2-5; the DNA was not compared with TRBD1, the D call given in the table. TRBV21-1 is tagged as a pseudogene. The CDR3 has 11 amino acids. As DNA, the CDR3 is TGTGCCATTCTCAGGCACGTCCCCCAGTACTTC. This encodes CAILRHVPQYF.

This chain's CDR3 is CASSLESGNQPQHF. In DNA, the CDR3 is TGCGCCAGCAGCTTGGAATCCGGCAATCAGCCCCAGCATTTT. V gene TRBV5-1 combines with J gene TRBJ1-5, with D uncertain. The CDR3 is 14 residues long. Germline assignment: CDR1 SGHRS and CDR2 YFSETQ. The ends were cut back, 0 bases at V and 2 bases at J, with 6 bases in the middle.

This rearrangement joins TRBV14 to TRBJ1-1, with D possibly TRBD1 on 6 matching bases. The CDR3 consists of 17 residues. The ends were cut back, 0 bases at V and 4 bases at J, with 18 bases in the middle. CDR1 is SGHDN and CDR2 is FVKESK in the germline V gene. The CDR3 nucleotides are TGTGCCAGCAGCCAAGAAGGGGGTTACCCCCCGTCCACTGAAGCTTTCTTT. This encodes CASSQEGGYPPSTEAFF. The whole variable domain, remainder taken from reference TRBV14 and TRBJ1-1, is EAGVTQFPSHSVIEKGQTVTLRCDPISGHDNLYWYRRVMGKEIKFLLHFVKESKQDESGMPNNRFLAERTGGTYSTLKVQPAELEDSGVYFCASSQEGGYPPSTEAFFGQGTRLTVV.

The chain combines TRBV7-2 with TRBJ2-7; tentative D call: TRBD1 (6 bases). The CDR3 has 16 amino acids. CDR1 and CDR2 from the germline V gene are SGHTA and FQGNSA. V gave up 5 bases and J gave up 6 bases, with 23 bases separating them. The CDR3 sequence is CASSAAMGAGKGEQYF. Here the CDR3 DNA reads TGTGCCAGCAGCGCCGCCATGGGGGCTGGGAAGGGCGAGCAGTACTTC. Using reference TRBV7-2 and TRBJ2-7 for the parts outside the CDR3, the full variable domain is GAGVSQSPSNKVTEKGKDVELRCDPISGHTALYWYRQSLGQGLEFLIYFQGNSAPDKSGLPSDRFSAERTGGSVSTLTIQRTQQEDSAVYLCASSAAMGAGKGEQYFGPGTRLTVT.

This clone showed up just a few times. The gene calls are TRBV18 and TRBJ1-1; D is perhaps TRBD1 (6 bases). Germline V CDR1 and CDR2: KGHSH, LQKENI. V lost 6 bases and J 5 bases, leaving 13 bases between the germline ends. The CDR3 covers 13 residues. CDR3 sequence reads: CASSQLQGTEAFF. CDR3 nucleotide sequence: TGTGCCAGCTCTCAACTCCAGGGGACTGAAGCTTTCTTT.

V usage is TRBV6-6 and J usage is TRBJ2-3; 10 bases map to TRBD2. The CDR3 consists of 15 residues. CDR1 is MNHNY and CDR2 is SVGAGI in the germline V gene (reference sequence). Losses at the gene ends were 2 bases for V and 1 base for J; bases not matched to a gene: 0. CDR3 bases: TGTGCCAGCAGTTACCTAGCGGGGGGCACAGATACGCAGTATTTT. It specifies CASSYLAGGTDTQYF.

V is TRBV5-1 and J is TRBJ2-1; 9 nucleotides match TRBD1. Germline V gene data show CDR1 as SGHRS and CDR2 as YFSETQ. The CDR3 totals 19 residues. The junction had 18 bases not matched to a gene; V was cut back by 3 bases and J by 5 bases. The CDR3 region is CASSSTGQGQPYLDNEQFF. The CDR3 bases are TGCGCCAGCAGCTCAACGGGACAGGGACAACCGTACTTAGACAATGAGCAGTTCTTC.

The V and J genes are TRBV4-1 and TRBJ2-1; 10 nucleotides align to TRBD1. Germline CDR1 reads MGHRA; CDR2 reads YSYEKL. J gave up 8 bases and V 2 bases, and 9 bases lay outside the gene matches. This CDR3 region has 16 residues. The CDR3 DNA follows: TGCGCCAGCAGCCAATTACCGGGACAGGGGCCCCATGAGCAGTTCTTC. Encoded protein: CASSQLPGQGPHEQFF.

The V call is TRBV9, the J call TRBJ1-2; D gene uncertain. In germline, CDR1 is SGDLS, CDR2 YYNGEE. The CDR3 is made up of 13 amino acids. Trimming took off 0 bases at V and 6 bases at J, with 9 bases between the two ends. The CDR3 here is CASSVGPEDGYTF. The DNA for the CDR3 is TGTGCCAGCAGCGTAGGGCCAGAGGATGGCTACACCTTC.

This chain connects TRBV4-3 to TRBJ2-2, with 8 nucleotides matching TRBD2. V trimming: 0 bases; J trimming: 6 bases; junction bases outside the gene matches: 9. CDR1 is LGHNA, CDR2 YSLEER, per germline. The CDR3 has 17 residues. The CDR3, as DNA: TGCGCCAGCAGCCAAGATGACCTGGCGGGAGGCGCCGGGGAGCTGTTTTTT. This sequence encodes CASSQDDLAGGAGELFF.

The V call is TRBV6-5, the J call TRBJ2-7; tentative D call: TRBD1 (6 bases). Trimming stripped 4 bases from V and 3 bases from J, with 16 bases between. The CDR3 runs 15 residues. Germline CDR1 MNHEY, CDR2 SVGAGI. CDR3 coding DNA: TGTGCCAGCAGTTGGCCCCAACAGGGCGTCTACGAGCAGTACTTC. It encodes CASSWPQQGVYEQYF.

The chain combines TRBV5-1 with TRBJ2-5; 8 bases match TRBD2. From germline, CDR1 is SGHRS and CDR2 YFSETQ. J gave up 2 bases and V 4 bases, and 7 bases lay outside the gene matches. The CDR3 is made up of 15 amino acids. The CDR3 here is CASSGTSGLQETQYF. Here the CDR3 DNA reads TGCGCCAGCAGCGGTACTAGCGGACTACAAGAGACCCAGTACTTC.

The genes are TRBV28 and TRBJ1-5; TRBD1 agrees at 8 bases. Germline V lookup: CDR1 MDHEN, CDR2 SYDVKM. V shed 7 bases and J 1 base; nucleotides not matched to a gene: 6. This CDR3 contains 15 residues. The CDR3 bases are TGTGCCAGCACTCTGACAGGGGTAAGCAATCAGCCCCAGCATTTT. It specifies CASTLTGVSNQPQHF.

The chain joins TRBV29-1 to TRBJ2-1; D possibly corresponds to TRBD2 (6 bases). Trimming pared 7 bases from V and 7 bases from J, leaving 14 bases between. Germline V CDR1 and CDR2: SQVTM, ANQGSEA. The CDR3 loop spans 12 amino acids. The chain's CDR3 is CSGRGRLNEQFF. For the CDR3, the DNA is TGCAGCGGCCGGGGGAGGTTAAATGAGCAGTTCTTC.

This chain connects TRBV28 to TRBJ1-6; possibly TRBD1 for D (6 bases). This CDR3 is built from 17 residues. CDR1 is MDHEN and CDR2 is SYDVKM in the germline V gene. V was trimmed by 1 base and J by 5 bases, leaving 15 bases between them. The CDR3 spells CASSLFRTGTNNSPLHF. CDR3 DNA: TGTGCCAGCAGTTTATTCAGAACAGGGACGAATAATTCACCCCTCCACTTT.

The rearrangement uses TRBV11-2 and TRBJ2-4; perhaps TRBD2 as D (6 bases). Trimming removed 8 bases from V and 0 bases from J, with 8 bases in between. Germline CDR1 reads SGHAT; CDR2 reads FQNNGV. This CDR3 region has 13 residues. DNA of the CDR3: TGTGCCAGCCGGGGGATAGCCAAAAACATTCAGTACTTC. Its translation is CASRGIAKNIQYF.

The genes are TRBV19 and TRBJ2-3; 10 bases fit TRBD1. Germline values: CDR1 LNHDA, CDR2 SQIVND (reference sequence). The CDR3 runs to 16 residues. V trimming: 7 bases; J trimming: 2 bases; junction bases outside the gene matches: 9. The CDR3 sequence is CASTDRGSGYTDTQYF. As DNA, the CDR3 is TGTGCCAGTACGGACAGGGGGAGCGGCTACACAGATACGCAGTATTTT.

The chain joins TRBV6-1 to TRBJ1-5; the D is unclear. The length of the CDR3 is 14 residues. Deletions cut 2 bases from V and 6 bases from J, with 11 bases between. Germline loops: CDR1 MNHNS, CDR2 SASEGT. The CDR3 spells CASSETGVGQPQHF. CDR3 bases: TGTGCCAGCAGTGAAACGGGAGTTGGTCAGCCCCAGCATTTT.

The chain has TRBV19 and TRBJ1-2; D possibly corresponds to TRBD1 (5 bases). V lost 7 bases and J 3 bases, leaving 15 bases between the germline ends. The CDR3 runs to 14 residues. CDR1 is LNHDA, CDR2 SQIVND, per germline (reference sequence). CDR3 coding DNA: TGTGCCAGTACCACCTTGGGGCAGGACTATGGCTACACCTTC. Translation: CASTTLGQDYGYTF.

This clone appeared once. J is TRBJ2-1 and V is TRBV2; 11 positions agree with TRBD2. The CDR3 has 15 amino acids. Unmatched junction bases numbered 5, after V lost 2 bases and J lost 8 bases. Germline CDR1 SNHLY, CDR2 FYNNEI. DNA of the CDR3: TGTGCCAGCAGTGAAAGACTAGCGGGAATTGATGAGCAGTTCTTC. Translation gives CASSERLAGIDEQFF.

This chain joins TRBV28 and TRBJ2-7; 9 bases map to TRBD2. Germline lookup yields CDR1 MDHEN and CDR2 SYDVKM. V was pared by 7 bases and J by 0 bases, with 10 bases of the junction left unmatched. The CDR3 length is 16 residues. The CDR3 DNA follows: TGTGCCAGCACCGACCCCTTAGCGGGGGCCTCCTACGAGCAGTACTTC. Translated: CASTDPLAGASYEQYF.

The rearrangement joins TRBV9 to TRBJ1-6, with 8 nucleotides matching TRBD1. Germline values: CDR1 SGDLS, CDR2 YYNGEE. The V segment lost 4 bases and the J segment 5 bases; nucleotides outside the gene matches: 2. This CDR3 region has 14 residues. Here the CDR3 DNA reads TGTGCCAGCAGCCAGGGACAGGATAATTCACCCCTCCACTTT. Its protein is CASSQGQDNSPLHF.